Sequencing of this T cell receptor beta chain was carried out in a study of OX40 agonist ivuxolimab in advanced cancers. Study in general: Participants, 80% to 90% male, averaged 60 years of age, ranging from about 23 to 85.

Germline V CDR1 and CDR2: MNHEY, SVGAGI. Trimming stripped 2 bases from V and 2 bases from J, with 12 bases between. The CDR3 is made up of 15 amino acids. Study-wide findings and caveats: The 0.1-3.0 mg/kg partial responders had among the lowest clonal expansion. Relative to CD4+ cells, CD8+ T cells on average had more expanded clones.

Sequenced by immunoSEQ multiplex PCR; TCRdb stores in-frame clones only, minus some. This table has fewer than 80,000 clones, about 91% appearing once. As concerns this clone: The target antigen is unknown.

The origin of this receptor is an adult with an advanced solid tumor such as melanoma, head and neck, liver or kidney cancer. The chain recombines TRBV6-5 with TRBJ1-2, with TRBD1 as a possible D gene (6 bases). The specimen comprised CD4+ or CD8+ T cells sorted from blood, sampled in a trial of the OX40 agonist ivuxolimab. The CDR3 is CASSYAFGQNYGYTF. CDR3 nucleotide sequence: TGTGCCAGCAGTTACGCTTTCGGACAGAACTATGGCTACACCTTC.